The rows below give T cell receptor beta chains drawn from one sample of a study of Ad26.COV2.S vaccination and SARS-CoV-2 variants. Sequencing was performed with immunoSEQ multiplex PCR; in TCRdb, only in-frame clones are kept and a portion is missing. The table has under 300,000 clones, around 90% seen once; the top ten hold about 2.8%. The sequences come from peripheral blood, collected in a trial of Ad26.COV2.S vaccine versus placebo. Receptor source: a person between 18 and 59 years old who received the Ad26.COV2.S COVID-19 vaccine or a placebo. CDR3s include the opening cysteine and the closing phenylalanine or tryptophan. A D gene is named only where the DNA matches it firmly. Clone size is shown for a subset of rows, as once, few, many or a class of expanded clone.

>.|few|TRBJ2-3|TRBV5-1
TGCGCCAGCAGCGTCCACCGTGGGGGAGGAACAGATACGCAGTATTTT
CASSVHRGGGTDTQYF
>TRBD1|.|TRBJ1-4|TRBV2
TGTGCCAGTCGGGACAGGGTCCCTAATGAAAAACTGTTTTTT
CASRDRVPNEKLFF
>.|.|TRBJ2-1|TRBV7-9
TGTGCCAGCAGCTTCGGAGGCAGGGGCTCCTACAATGAGCAGTTCTTC
CASSFGGRGSYNEQFF
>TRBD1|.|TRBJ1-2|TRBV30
TGTGCCTGGAGCTACAGGGGATATAACTATGGCTACACCTTC
CAWSYRGYNYGYTF
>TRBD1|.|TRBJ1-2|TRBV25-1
TGTGCCAGCAGTGGGGGACAGGGGGCAAGTATATACTATGGCTACACCTTC
CASSGGQGASIYYGYTF
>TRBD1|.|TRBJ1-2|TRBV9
TGTGCCAGCAGCGTAGGCGTTGCCGGGACAGGGGTCGGCTACACCTTC
CASSVGVAGTGVGYTF
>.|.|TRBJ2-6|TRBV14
TGTGCCAGCAGCATCCTCTCTGGGGCCAACGTCCTGACTTTC
CASSILSGANVLTF
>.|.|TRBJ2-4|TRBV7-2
TGTGCCAGCAGCGAGAGGTCTCTCTATTCGGGTAACATTCAGTACTTC
CASSERSLYSGNIQYF
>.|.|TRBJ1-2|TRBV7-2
TGTGCCAGCAGCTTATCAGTTGACTATGGCTACACCTTC
CASSLSVDYGYTF
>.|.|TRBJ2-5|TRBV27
TGTGCCAGCAGTTTAAGATTTCTCGATCGGAGGACCCAGTACTTC
CASSLRFLDRRTQYF
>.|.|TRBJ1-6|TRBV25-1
TGTGCCAGCAGTGAACTCCGGACCGAGGATTCACCCCTCCACTTT
CASSELRTEDSPLHF
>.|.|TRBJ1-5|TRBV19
TGTGCCAGTAGTATGAGAGGGCTAGGTCAGCCCCAGCATTTT
CASSMRGLGQPQHF
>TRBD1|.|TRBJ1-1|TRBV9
TGTGCCAGCGGGGGACAGGGGATGAACACTGAAGCTTTCTTT
CASGGQGMNTEAFF
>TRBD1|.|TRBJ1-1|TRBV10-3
TGTGCCATCGCGCGAGGGACAGGGCCCACTGAAGCTTTCTTT
CAIARGTGPTEAFF
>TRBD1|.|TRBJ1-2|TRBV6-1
TGTGCCAGCAGTGAGACAGGGGGCGGTTATGGCTACACCTTC
CASSETGGGYGYTF
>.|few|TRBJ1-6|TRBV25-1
TGTGCCAGCAGTGAAAGGGGAGGAGGGTTCGGGTCACCCCTCCACTTT
CASSERGGGFGSPLHF
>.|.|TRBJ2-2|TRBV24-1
TGTGCCACCAAACAGGGGAACACCGGGGAGCTGTTTTTT
CATKQGNTGELFF
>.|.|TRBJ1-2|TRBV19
TGTGCCAGTAGTATAGCGGCAGGGAACGACTATGGCTACACCTTC
CASSIAAGNDYGYTF
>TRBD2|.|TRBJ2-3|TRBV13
TGTGCCAGCAGCCTCAGGGGCCTAGCGGGGGGCGATACGCAGTATTTT
CASSLRGLAGGDTQYF
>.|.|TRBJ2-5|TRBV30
TGTGCCTGGAGTGCGACAAGAGTCGCAGAGACCCAGTACTTC
CAWSATRVAETQYF
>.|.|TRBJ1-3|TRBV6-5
TGTGCCAGCAGGGGATTCTGGCCCAAACAAGACACCATATATTTT
CASRGFWPKQDTIYF
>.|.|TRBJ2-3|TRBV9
TGTGCCAGCAGCGTATTTCAGGGAGGCACAGATACGCAGTATTTT
CASSVFQGGTDTQYF
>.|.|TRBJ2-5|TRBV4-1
TGCGCCAGCAGCCACACCGTTCTACAGGGCATGTCGGGTAGGGAGACCCAGTACTTC
CASSHTVLQGMSGRETQYF
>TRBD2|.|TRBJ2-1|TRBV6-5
TGTGCCAGCAGCCTAGCGGGCAATGAGCAGTTCTTC
CASSLAGNEQFF
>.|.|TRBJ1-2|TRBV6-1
TGTGCCAGCAGTGAACCAACGACTTCAGGGAGCTATGGCTACACCTTC
CASSEPTTSGSYGYTF
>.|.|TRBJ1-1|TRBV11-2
TGTGCCAGCAGGACTATCAGGGGCAGGGACACTGAAGCTTTCTTT
CASRTIRGRDTEAFF
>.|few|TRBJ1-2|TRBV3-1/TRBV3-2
TGTGCCAGCAGCCAAGGGGGGGCTAACTATGGCTACACCTTC
CASSQGGANYGYTF
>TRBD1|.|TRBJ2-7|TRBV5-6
TGTGCCAGCAGCAATGTTAGGCAGGGGGAAAGCTCCTACGAGCAGTACTTC
CASSNVRQGESSYEQYF
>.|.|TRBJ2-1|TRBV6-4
TGTGCCAGCAGCCCAATACCGAGCTCCTACAATGAGCAGTTCTTC
CASSPIPSSYNEQFF
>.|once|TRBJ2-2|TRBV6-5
TGTGCCAGCAGTCCTAACACCGGGGAGCTGTTTTTT
CASSPNTGELFF
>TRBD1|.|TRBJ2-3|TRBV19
TGTGCCACCGGACAGGGGGGGCCAGATACGCAGTATTTT
CATGQGGPDTQYF
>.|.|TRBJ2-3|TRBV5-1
TGCGCCAGCAGCCTGCCTAGTGTCGATACGCAGTATTTT
CASSLPSVDTQYF
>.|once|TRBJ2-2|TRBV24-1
TGTGCCACCAGTGATTTTTCTCCCAACACCGGGGAGCTGTTTTTT
CATSDFSPNTGELFF
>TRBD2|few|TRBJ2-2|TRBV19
TGTGCCAGTACGAGACTAGCGGCCACCGGGGAGCTGTTTTTT
CASTRLAATGELFF
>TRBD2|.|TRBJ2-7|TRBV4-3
TGCGCCAGCAGCCAAGAAGCGGGGGAGCCCTACGAGCAGTACTTC
CASSQEAGEPYEQYF
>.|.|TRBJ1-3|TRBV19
TGTGCCAGTAGTATGATAGAGGCGAAGGTGGACACCATATATTTT
CASSMIEAKVDTIYF
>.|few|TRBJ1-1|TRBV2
TGTGCCAGCAGTGAAGCGCTTGGGCAGCGGGGGAACACTGAAGCTTTCTTT
CASSEALGQRGNTEAFF
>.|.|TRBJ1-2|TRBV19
TGTGCCAGTAGTAGGACAGACTATGGCTACACCTTC
CASSRTDYGYTF
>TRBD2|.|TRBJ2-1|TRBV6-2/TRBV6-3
TGTGCCAGCAGTTACTTCAGCGGGGGAGGTGGGAATGAGCAGTTCTTC
CASSYFSGGGGNEQFF
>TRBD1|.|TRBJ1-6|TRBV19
TGTGCCAGTAGTAGAGGACAGGATAATTCACCCCTCCACTTT
CASSRGQDNSPLHF
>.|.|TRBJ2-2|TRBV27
TGTGCCAGCAGGGGTCCAGGGCGGTCCGGGGAGCTGTTTTTT
CASRGPGRSGELFF
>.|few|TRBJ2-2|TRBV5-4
TGTGCCAGCAGCTTGGAAGTTACAAGCACCGGGGAGCTGTTTTTT
CASSLEVTSTGELFF
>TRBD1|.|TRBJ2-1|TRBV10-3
TGTGCCATCAGTGAGACAGGGGTTGAGCAGTTCTTC
CAISETGVEQFF
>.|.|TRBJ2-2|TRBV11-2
TGTGCCAGCAGCCGGACCCCTAACACCGGGGAGCTGTTTTTT
CASSRTPNTGELFF
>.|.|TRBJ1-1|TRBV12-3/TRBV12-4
TGTGCCAGCAGTTTATCCGGGGAGGCTTTCTTT
CASSLSGEAFF
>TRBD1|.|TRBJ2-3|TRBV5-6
TGTGCCAGCAGCTTGATGGGACAGGGTGATACGCAGTATTTT
CASSLMGQGDTQYF
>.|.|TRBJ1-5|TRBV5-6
TGTGCCAGCAGCGGGGGTTTGGGCAATCAGCCCCAGCATTTT
CASSGGLGNQPQHF
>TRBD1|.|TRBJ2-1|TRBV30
TGTGCCTGGAGTGGACTGACAGGGTCTGAGTTCTTC
CAWSGLTGSEFF
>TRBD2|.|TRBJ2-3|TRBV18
TGTGCCAGCTCACCACCGGGACTAGCGGGGGGTACAGATACGCAGTATTTT
CASSPPGLAGGTDTQYF
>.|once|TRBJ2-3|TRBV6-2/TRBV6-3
TGTGCCAGCAGTTATCAAATCCGTAGCACAGATACGCAGTATTTT
CASSYQIRSTDTQYF
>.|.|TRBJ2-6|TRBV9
TGTGCCAGCAGCGTAGAGTCACGGTCTGGGGCCAACGTCCTGACTTTC
CASSVESRSGANVLTF
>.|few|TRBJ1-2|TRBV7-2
TGTGCCAGCAGCTTAGTTCGGGGGAGATCGTTTCACTCCGGTGGCTACACCTTC
CASSLVRGRSFHSGGYTF
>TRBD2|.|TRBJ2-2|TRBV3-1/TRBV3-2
TGTGCCAGCAGCTCAAGAGCGGGAGGGCCGAACACCGGGGAGCTGTTTTTT
CASSSRAGGPNTGELFF
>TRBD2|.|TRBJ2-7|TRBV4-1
TGCGCCAGCAGCCAAGTTACGGGGGGATTATACGAGCAGTACTTC
CASSQVTGGLYEQYF